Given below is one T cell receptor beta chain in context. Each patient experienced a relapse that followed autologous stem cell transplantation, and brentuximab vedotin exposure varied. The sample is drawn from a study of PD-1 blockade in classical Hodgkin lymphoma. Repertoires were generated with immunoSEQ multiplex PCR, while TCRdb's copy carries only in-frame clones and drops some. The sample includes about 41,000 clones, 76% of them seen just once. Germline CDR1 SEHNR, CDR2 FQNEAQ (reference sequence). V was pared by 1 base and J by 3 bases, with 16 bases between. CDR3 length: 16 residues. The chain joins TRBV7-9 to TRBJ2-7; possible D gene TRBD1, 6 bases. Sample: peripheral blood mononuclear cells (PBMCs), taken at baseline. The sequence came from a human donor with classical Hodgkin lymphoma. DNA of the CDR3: TGTGCCAGCAGCTTAGGGCGTACAGGGTACAGCTACGAGCAGTACTTC. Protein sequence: CASSLGRTGYSYEQYF.